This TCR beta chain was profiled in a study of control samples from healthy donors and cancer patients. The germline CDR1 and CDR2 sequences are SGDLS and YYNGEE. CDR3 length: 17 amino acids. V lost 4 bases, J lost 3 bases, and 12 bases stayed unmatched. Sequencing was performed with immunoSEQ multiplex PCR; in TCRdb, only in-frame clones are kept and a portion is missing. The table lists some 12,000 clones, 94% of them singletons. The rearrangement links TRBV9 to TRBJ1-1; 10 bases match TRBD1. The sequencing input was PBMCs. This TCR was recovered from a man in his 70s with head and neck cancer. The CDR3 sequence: CASSLRGDRGFDTEAFF. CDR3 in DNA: TGTGCCAGCAGCCTTAGGGGGGACAGGGGCTTCGACACTGAAGCTTTCTTT.